This passage covers 30 T cell receptor beta chains from one sample sequenced in a study of blood T cell repertoires in COVID-19. Profiled with immunoSEQ multiplex PCR; TCRdb holds only in-frame clones, not every one. Of more than 350,000 clones detected, around 92% appear once; the ten largest clones hold around 2.8%. Sample: peripheral blood. These receptors were obtained from a woman younger than 45 with COVID-19, enrolled during active disease.

Only a few counts were recorded for this clone. The gene calls are TRBV2 and TRBJ1-6; no definite D call. The germline gives CDR1 SNHLY, CDR2 FYNNEI. CDR3 length: 16 residues. Between the trimmed V and J ends, which lost 4 bases and 0 bases, there was a span of 10 bases. The CDR3: CASSGGGSSYNSPLHF. In nucleotides, the CDR3 is TGTGCCAGCAGTGGCGGCGGCAGCTCCTATAATTCACCCCTCCACTTT.

The V gene is TRBV28, the J gene TRBJ2-7, with D maybe TRBD2 (5 bases). The CDR3 covers 14 residues. Trimming shortened V by 4 bases and J by 2 bases, and 12 bases separated the two germline ends. Germline V gene lookup returns CDR1 MDHEN and CDR2 SYDVKM. The CDR3 sequence: CASSSVGGTYEQYF. The CDR3 bases are TGTGCCAGCAGTTCAGTTGGAGGAACCTACGAGCAGTACTTC.

This clone has a single count. CDR3 sequence reads: CASSRNNRPMNTEAFF. The CDR3 nucleotides read TGTGCCAGTAGTCGCAACAACAGGCCCATGAACACTGAAGCTTTCTTT. The rearrangement uses TRBV19 and TRBJ1-1; possible D gene TRBD1, 5 bases. V shed 5 bases and J shed 0 bases, with 16 bases lying between them. CDR1 is LNHDA and CDR2 is SQIVND in the germline V gene (reference sequence). CDR3 length equals 16 residues.

V and J are TRBV3-1 (or the pseudogene TRBV3-2) and TRBJ2-7; 11 bases line up with TRBD2. The V gene's germline CDR1 is LGHDT and CDR2 YNNKEL (reference sequence). V shed 3 bases, J shed 3 bases, and the junction held 7 bases outside the gene matches. The CDR3 is 16 residues long. The CDR3 bases are TGTGCCAGCAGCCAGGCCACTAGCGGGAGAGTCTACGAGCAGTACTTC. It specifies CASSQATSGRVYEQYF.

The J gene is TRBJ2-3, the V gene TRBV5-1; 10 bases are a match to TRBD2. Per germline, CDR1 SGHRS and CDR2 YFSETQ. V gave up 0 bases and J gave up 4 bases; unmatched junction bases: 8. This CDR3 contains 17 residues. The CDR3 loop is CASSLEGVGTSADTQYF. DNA of the CDR3: TGCGCCAGCAGCTTGGAGGGGGTCGGGACTAGCGCAGATACGCAGTATTTT.

The chain uses TRBV11-2 and TRBJ2-1; tentatively, D is TRBD2 (5 bases). There are 15 residues in the CDR3. Trimming took off 5 bases at V and 4 bases at J, with 15 bases between the two ends. From germline, CDR1 is SGHAT and CDR2 FQNNGV. CDR3 in amino acids: CASSLREDTYNEQFF. The CDR3 DNA follows: TGTGCCAGCAGCCTCCGGGAAGACACTTACAATGAGCAGTTCTTC.

The chain couples TRBV28 to TRBJ2-1; 8 bases map to TRBD2. The CDR3 sequence is 18 residues long. Germline V lookup: CDR1 MDHEN, CDR2 SYDVKM. Germline trimming cut 4 bases from V and 1 base from J; bases unmatched to any gene: 12. The CDR3 loop is CASSSTGIGLASYNEQFF. The CDR3 DNA reads as TGTGCCAGCAGTTCCACAGGAATCGGACTAGCATCCTACAATGAGCAGTTCTTC.

The rearrangement joins TRBV14 to TRBJ1-3; maybe TRBD1 (5 bases). V lost 1 base and J lost 4, with 23 bases in between. The CDR3 loop spans 19 amino acids. In germline, CDR1 is SGHDN, CDR2 FVKESK. The CDR3 DNA follows: TGTGCCAGCAGCCAAGTTATAGGCGGGGGAAACAGGCCGGGAAACACCATATATTTT. This sequence encodes CASSQVIGGGNRPGNTIYF.

The chain combines TRBV29-1 with TRBJ1-1; tentatively, D is TRBD1 (6 bases). The CDR3 has 15 amino acids. V lost 5 bases and J 4 bases, leaving 20 bases between the germline ends. From germline, CDR1 is SQVTM and CDR2 ANQGSEA. Here the CDR3 DNA reads TGCAGCGTTTCACCAGCAGGGGTAAGAGGCACTGAAGCTTTCTTT. Translating gives CSVSPAGVRGTEAFF.

The chain links TRBV7-2 to TRBJ2-5, with D unresolved. The CDR3 sequence is 14 residues long. Germline V gene sequence: CDR1 SGHTA, CDR2 FQGNSA. V was shortened by 2 bases and J by 2 bases, with 9 bases between the two germline ends. The CDR3, as DNA: TGTGCCAGCAGCTTAAGAGCCGCTCAAGAGACCCAGTACTTC. Translated, it gives CASSLRAAQETQYF.

The chain has TRBV18 and TRBJ1-2, with 7 bases fitting TRBD1. Germline CDR1 is KGHSH and CDR2 is LQKENI. V dropped 4 bases and J dropped 3; count of bases not matched to a gene: 5. The CDR3 loop spans 14 amino acids. Here the CDR3 reads CASSLSTGDYGYTF. CDR3 sequence (DNA): TGTGCCAGCTCACTCTCCACAGGGGACTATGGCTACACCTTC.

This clone turned up a few times. The CDR3 sequence is CASSLWAGGANVLTF. CDR3 nucleotide sequence: TGTGCCAGCAGCTTGTGGGCTGGTGGGGCCAACGTCCTGACTTTC. This chain joins TRBV5-4 and TRBJ2-6; D is undetermined. V shed 1 base and J shed 3 bases, with 8 bases lying between them. Germline-derived CDR1 and CDR2 are SGHNT and YYREEE (reference sequence). This CDR3 comprises 15 residues.

The chain recombines TRBV7-6 with TRBJ2-5; 7 nucleotides match TRBD2. Germline assignment: CDR1 SGHVS and CDR2 FNYEAQ. The CDR3 length is 15 residues. The J segment lost 7 bases and the V segment lost 2 bases, leaving 10 bases of the junction unmatched. As DNA, the CDR3 is TGTGCCAGCAGCTTAACCCCCGGTGGCGGGGGGACCCAGTACTTC. The encoded protein is CASSLTPGGGGTQYF.

The table lists this clone with a count of one. The chain is built from TRBV24-1 and TRBJ1-1; TRBD1 is a possible D gene (5 bases). The germline CDR1 and CDR2 sequences are KGHDR and SFDVKD. CDR3 length equals 14 residues. Trimming stripped 4 bases from V and 6 bases from J, with 14 bases between. The CDR3 DNA reads as TGTGCCACCAGTGACGGCAGGGAATCTTCTGAAGCTTTCTTT. Its translation is CATSDGRESSEAFF.

V gene TRBV6-5 combines with J gene TRBJ2-2, with a possible D match to TRBD2 (5 bases). The V end lost 2 bases, the J end lost 6 bases, and 7 bases lay between the germline ends. The CDR3 extends over 13 amino acids. Germline CDR1 and CDR2: MNHEY and SVGAGI. CDR3 sequence reads: CASSYGEPGELFF. The CDR3 DNA sequence: TGTGCCAGCAGTTACGGGGAGCCCGGGGAGCTGTTTTTT.

Only a few counts were recorded for this clone. The chain is built from TRBV3-1 (or the pseudogene TRBV3-2) and TRBJ2-7; D is possibly TRBD1 (6 bases). Germline CDR1 is LGHDT and CDR2 is YNNKEL (reference sequence). This CDR3 has 13 amino acids. V shed 0 bases and J shed 4 bases, with 7 bases lying between them. Written as DNA, the CDR3 is TGTGCCAGCAGCCAAGATAGGGGGTACGAGCAGTACTTC. Protein sequence: CASSQDRGYEQYF.

The chain recombines TRBV7-9 with TRBJ2-1; possible D gene TRBD1, 5 bases. The CDR3 is made up of 13 amino acids. Trimming cost V 1 base and J 4 bases, with 5 bases left between them. Germline loops: CDR1 SEHNR, CDR2 FQNEAQ (reference sequence). CDR3 nucleotides: TGTGCCAGCAGCTTAGGACAGTACAATGAGCAGTTCTTC. Protein: CASSLGQYNEQFF.

This clone was counted only a few times. This rearrangement joins TRBV7-2 to TRBJ2-7, with TRBD2 identical over 7 bases. The CDR3 contains 15 residues. Trimming at V came to 3 bases and at J to 1 base, leaving 6 bases not matched to a gene. Germline CDR1 is SGHTA and CDR2 is FQGNSA. The CDR3 DNA reads TGTGCCAGCAGCTTCGGCGGGAGTCGGTCCTACGAGCAGTACGTC. Protein sequence: CASSFGGSRSYEQYV.

The chain combines TRBV3-1 (or the pseudogene TRBV3-2) with TRBJ2-5, with TRBD2 matching over 12 bases. With 4 bases clipped from V and 5 bases from J, the junction kept 2 bases outside the gene matches. The CDR3 extends over 14 amino acids. Looked up from germline, CDR1 is LGHDT and CDR2 is YNNKEL (reference sequence). The DNA for the CDR3 is TGTGCCAGCAGCCTTGGACTAGCGGGGGAGACCCAGTACTTC. Its translation is CASSLGLAGETQYF.

The V and J genes are TRBV5-1 and TRBJ2-2, with a possible D match to TRBD1 (6 bases). The CDR3 runs to 16 residues. CDR1 is SGHRS, CDR2 YFSETQ, per germline. V dropped 3 bases and J dropped 0 bases, with 12 bases sitting between them. Here the CDR3 DNA reads TGCGCCAGCAGCTATTCTGAGGGGGCGAACACCGGGGAGCTGTTTTTT. Translation: CASSYSEGANTGELFF.

This clone was seen a few times. This chain uses TRBV19 with TRBJ2-2; TRBD1 matches at 7 bases. The CDR3 totals 14 residues. Germline trimming cut 5 bases from V and 7 bases from J; bases unmatched to any gene: 7. CDR1 is LNHDA, CDR2 SQIVND, per germline (reference sequence). Here the CDR3 reads CASSFNRGGGELFF. Written as DNA, the CDR3 is TGTGCCAGTAGTTTTAACAGGGGTGGCGGGGAGCTGTTTTTT. Full variable domain (rest looked up from reference TRBV19 and TRBJ2-2): DGGITQSPKYLFRKEGQNVTLSCEQNLNHDAMYWYRQDPGQGLRLIYYSQIVNDFQKGDIAEGYSVSREKKESFPLTVTSAQKNPTAFYLCASSFNRGGGELFFGEGSRLTVL.

In DNA form, the CDR3 reads TGTGCCAGCAGCTTAGCTAGCGGGAGAAGTAATGAGCAGTTCTTC. It codes for CASSLASGRSNEQFF. The chain joins TRBV7-2 to TRBJ2-1; 9 bases are shared with TRBD2. Trimming at V came to 0 bases and at J to 7 bases, leaving 4 bases not matched to a gene. The length of the CDR3 is 15 residues. Germline V CDR1 and CDR2: SGHTA, FQGNSA.

This clone was counted only a few times. The V gene is TRBV11-2, the J gene TRBJ1-2; D is undetermined. The length of the CDR3 is 13 residues. The germline V gene has CDR1 SGHAT and CDR2 FQNNGV. V lost 1 base and J 8 bases, leaving 11 bases between the germline ends. CDR3 nucleotide sequence: TGTGCCAGCAGCTTAGGCGGCAGATCAGGCTACACCTTC. Translating it yields CASSLGGRSGYTF.

The chain has TRBV7-6 and TRBJ1-2; 8 nucleotides agree with TRBD1. The germline V gene encodes CDR1 SGHVS and CDR2 FNYEAQ. V shed 1 base, J shed 1 base, and the junction held 8 bases outside the gene matches. The CDR3 has 17 residues. Here the CDR3 DNA reads TGTGCCAGCAGCTTAGGCTTCGGACAGGGACTTAACTATGGCTACACCTTC. It codes for CASSLGFGQGLNYGYTF.

This chain's CDR3 is CASGLAGGPYEQYF. CDR3 coding DNA: TGTGCCAGCGGATTAGCGGGGGGGCCCTACGAGCAGTACTTC. J is TRBJ2-7 and V is TRBV28; TRBD2 matches 11 bases. This CDR3 comprises 14 residues. The junction had 5 bases not matched to a gene; V was cut back by 8 bases and J by 2 bases. Germline CDR1 and CDR2: MDHEN and SYDVKM.

The chain carries TRBV14 and TRBJ1-5; TRBD1 aligns across 7 bases. The CDR3 is 18 amino acids. The V segment lost 4 bases and the J segment 5 bases; nucleotides outside the gene matches: 17. In germline, CDR1 is SGHDN, CDR2 FVKESK. CDR3 loop: CASSPRLLRDSRHQPQHF. In DNA form, the CDR3 reads TGTGCCAGCAGCCCTCGCCTACTGCGGGACAGCAGACATCAGCCCCAGCATTTT.

The rearrangement joins TRBV6-5 to TRBJ2-5; 7 bases agree with TRBD1. This CDR3 contains 13 residues. Germline trimming cut 6 bases from V and 4 bases from J; bases unmatched to any gene: 5. Germline CDR1 and CDR2: MNHEY and SVGAGI. This CDR3 reads CASSHRGTETQYF. For the CDR3, the DNA is TGTGCCAGCAGCCACAGGGGTACAGAGACCCAGTACTTC.

This clone was counted between two and nine times. The chain recombines TRBV5-4 with TRBJ1-3; 7 positions agree with TRBD1. This CDR3 has 16 residues. Germline loops: CDR1 SGHNT, CDR2 YYREEE (reference sequence). Trimming cost V 4 bases and J 3 bases; bases outside gene matches: 10. The CDR3 loop reads CASSRKLQGDGNTIYF. The CDR3, as DNA: TGTGCCAGCAGCCGAAAGCTTCAGGGGGATGGAAACACCATATATTTT. Combining the CDR3 with reference TRBV5-4 and TRBJ1-3 gives the whole variable domain ETGVTQSPTHLIKTRGQQVTLRCSSQSGHNTVSWYQQALGQGPQFIFQYYREEENGRGNFPPRFSGLQFPNYSSELNVNALELDDSALYLCASSRKLQGDGNTIYFGEGSWLTVV.

This sequence joins TRBV9 and TRBJ2-2; maybe TRBD2 (5 bases). V lost 2 bases to trimming and J lost 5 bases, with 13 bases between them. The CDR3 contains 15 residues. In germline, CDR1 is SGDLS, CDR2 YYNGEE. The CDR3 sequence is CASSVWTEGTGELFF. The DNA for the CDR3 is TGTGCCAGCAGCGTGTGGACCGAGGGAACCGGGGAGCTGTTTTTT.

The chain has TRBV25-1 and TRBJ1-6; 7 bases fit TRBD1. J gave up 6 bases and V 5 bases, and 4 bases lay outside the gene matches. This CDR3 is 14 amino acids long. Germline CDR1 and CDR2: MGHDK and SYGVNS. As DNA, the CDR3 is TGTGCCAGCAGTCTCCGGGACAGTAATTCACCCCTCCACTTT. Translating it yields CASSLRDSNSPLHF.